The T cell receptor beta chain under discussion was sequenced for a study of T cells in Graves' hyperthyroidism and ophthalmopathy. It was RNA transcripts that yielded the amplified TCR beta CDR3 regions. When the TCR CDR3 underwent first-round RT-PCR, the HTBI primer set was used. One entry per CDR3 protein, called by TCRdb with MiXCR from the multiplex PCR reads. The table records about 570,000 distinct CDR3 sequences, around 15% of them present only once. The CDR3 runs to 13 residues. Germline-derived CDR1 and CDR2 are MNHNS and SASEGT. V gave up 5 bases and J gave up 6 bases, with 14 bases separating them.

The genes are TRBV6-1 and TRBJ2-7; unclear D gene. This TCR was sampled from a middle-aged woman with Graves' hyperthyroidism. Sequencing was performed on blood. The CDR3 is CASSTEDPCEQYF. CDR3 sequence (DNA): TGTGCCAGCAGTACAGAAGATCCTTGCGAGCAGTACTTC.